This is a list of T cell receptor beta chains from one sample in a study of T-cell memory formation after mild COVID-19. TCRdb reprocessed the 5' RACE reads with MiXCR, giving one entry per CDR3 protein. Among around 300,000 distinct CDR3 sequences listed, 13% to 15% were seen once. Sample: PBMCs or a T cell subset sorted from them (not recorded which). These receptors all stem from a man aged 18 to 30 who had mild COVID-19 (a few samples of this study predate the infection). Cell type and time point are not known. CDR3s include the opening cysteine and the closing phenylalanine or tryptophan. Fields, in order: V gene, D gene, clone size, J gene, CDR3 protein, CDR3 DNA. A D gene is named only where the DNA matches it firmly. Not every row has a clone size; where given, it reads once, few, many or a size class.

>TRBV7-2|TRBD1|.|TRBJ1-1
CASRKGGTGGSRTEAFF
TGTGCCAGCAGGAAAGGGGGGACAGGGGGCTCCAGGACTGAAGCTTTCTTT
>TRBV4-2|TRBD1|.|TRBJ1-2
CASSQDSQGGNYGYTF
TGTGCCAGCAGCCAAGATTCCCAGGGGGGAAACTATGGCTACACCTTC
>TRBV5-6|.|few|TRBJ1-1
CASSSPPGQNNEAFF
TGTGCCAGCAGCTCCCCCCCCGGACAGAATAATGAAGCTTTCTTT
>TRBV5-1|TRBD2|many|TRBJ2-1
CASSLAPGGPNGNEQFF
TGCGCCAGCAGCTTGGCCCCGGGGGGGCCCAATGGCAATGAGCAGTTCTTC
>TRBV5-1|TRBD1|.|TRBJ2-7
CASTYAGGYEQYF
TGCGCCAGCACCTACGCAGGGGGCTACGAGCAGTACTTC
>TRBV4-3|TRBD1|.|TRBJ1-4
CASSPRGQDEKLFF
TGCGCCAGCAGCCCCAGGGGGCAGGATGAAAAACTGTTTTTT
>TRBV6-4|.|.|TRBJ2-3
CASSGQINSDTQYF
TGTGCCAGCAGTGGACAGATAAATTCAGATACGCAGTATTTT
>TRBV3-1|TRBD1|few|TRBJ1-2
CASRRQGANYGYTF
TGTGCCAGCAGGAGGCAGGGGGCGAACTATGGCTACACCTTC
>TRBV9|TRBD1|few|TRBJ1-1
CASSARQGHTEAFF
TGTGCCAGCAGCGCCCGACAGGGGCACACTGAAGCTTTCTTT
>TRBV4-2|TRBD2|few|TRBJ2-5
CASSQVLGTSSTQYF
TGTGCCAGCAGCCAAGTCCTGGGGACTAGCTCGACCCAGTACTTC
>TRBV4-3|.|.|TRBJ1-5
CASSPKKGNQPQHF
TGCGCCAGCAGCCCCAAGAAGGGCAATCAGCCCCAGCATTTT
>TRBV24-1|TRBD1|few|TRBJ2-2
CATSYRDRDTGELFF
TGTGCCACCAGTTACCGGGACAGGGACACCGGGGAGCTGTTTTTT
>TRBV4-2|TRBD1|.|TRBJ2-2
CASSQGPLGQVRPGELFF
TGTGCCAGCAGCCAAGGTCCCCTGGGACAGGTCCGACCCGGGGAGCTGTTTTTT
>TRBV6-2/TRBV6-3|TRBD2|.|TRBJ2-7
CASSYDDSGGYEQYF
TGTGCCAGCAGTTACGACGATAGCGGGGGGTACGAGCAGTACTTC
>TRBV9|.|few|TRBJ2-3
CASSVGTSTDTQYF
TGTGCCAGCAGCGTAGGTACTAGCACAGATACGCAGTATTTT
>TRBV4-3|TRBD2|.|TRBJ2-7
CASSQLGWGPEASGSYEQYF
TGCGCCAGCAGCCAACTTGGGTGGGGCCCTGAGGCTAGCGGCTCCTACGAGCAGTACTTC
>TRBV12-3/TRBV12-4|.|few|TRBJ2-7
CASSLARQGLIYEQYF
TGTGCCAGCAGTTTAGCGCGGCAGGGGCTCATCTACGAGCAGTACTTC
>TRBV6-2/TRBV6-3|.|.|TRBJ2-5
CASSGTHQETQYF
TGTGCCAGCAGCGGGACCCACCAAGAGACCCAGTACTTC
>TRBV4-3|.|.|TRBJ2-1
CASSQGVGGHDNEQFF
TGCGCCAGCAGCCAAGGTGTGGGGGGCCACGACAATGAGCAGTTCTTC
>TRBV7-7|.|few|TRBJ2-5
CASSRRAGETQYF
TGTGCTAGCAGCCGCCGAGCCGGGGAGACCCAGTACTTC
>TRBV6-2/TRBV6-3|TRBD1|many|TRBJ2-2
CASSSTGQDPGELFF
TGTGCCAGCAGTTCCACGGGACAGGACCCCGGGGAGCTGTTTTTT
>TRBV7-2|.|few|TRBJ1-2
CASSERQVGGYTF
TGTGCCAGCAGCGAACGACAGGTTGGCGGCTACACCTTC
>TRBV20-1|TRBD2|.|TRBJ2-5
CSAPPAGARTQYF
TGCAGTGCTCCCCCAGCGGGGGCCCGGACCCAGTACTTC
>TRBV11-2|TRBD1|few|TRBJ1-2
CASSRQGGQGAGYGYTF
TGTGCCAGCAGCCGCCAGGGGGGTCAGGGGGCTGGCTATGGCTACACCTTC